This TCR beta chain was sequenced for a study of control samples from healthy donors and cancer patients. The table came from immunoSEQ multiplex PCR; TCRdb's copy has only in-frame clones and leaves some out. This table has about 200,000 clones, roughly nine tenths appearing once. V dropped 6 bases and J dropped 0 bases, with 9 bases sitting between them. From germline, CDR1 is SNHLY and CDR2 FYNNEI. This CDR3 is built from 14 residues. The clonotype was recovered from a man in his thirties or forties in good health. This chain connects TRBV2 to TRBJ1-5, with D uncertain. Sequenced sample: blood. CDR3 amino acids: CASRKQSSNQPQHF. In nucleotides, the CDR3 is TGTGCCAGCAGGAAACAGTCTAGCAATCAGCCCCAGCATTTT.